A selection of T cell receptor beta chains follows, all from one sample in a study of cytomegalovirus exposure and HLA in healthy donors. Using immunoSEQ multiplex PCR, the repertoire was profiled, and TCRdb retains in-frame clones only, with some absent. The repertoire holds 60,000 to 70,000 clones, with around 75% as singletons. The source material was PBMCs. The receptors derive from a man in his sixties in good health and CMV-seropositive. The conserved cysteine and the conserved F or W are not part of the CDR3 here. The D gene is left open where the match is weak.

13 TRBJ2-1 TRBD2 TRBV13 ASSLEAGGYNEQF
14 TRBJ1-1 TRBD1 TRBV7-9 ASSLFTQGANTEAF
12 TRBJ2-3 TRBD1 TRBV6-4 ASSPGQGSLTQY
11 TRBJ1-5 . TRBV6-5 ASNRQGGQPQH
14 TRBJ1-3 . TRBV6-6 ASSFFGTNSGNTIY
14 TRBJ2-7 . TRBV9 ASSVGGGDSSYEQY
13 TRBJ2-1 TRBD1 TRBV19 ASSHPLTGGNEQF
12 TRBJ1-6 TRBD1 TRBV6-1 ASSQRQGGSPLH
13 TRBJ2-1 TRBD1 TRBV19 ASTLGQGGAWEQF
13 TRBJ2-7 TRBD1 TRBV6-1 ASSNQGQVTYEQY
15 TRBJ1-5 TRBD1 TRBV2 ASSGGPGQGALQPQH
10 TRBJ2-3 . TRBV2 ASTGSTDTQY
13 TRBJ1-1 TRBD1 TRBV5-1 ASSLSTGVTTEAF
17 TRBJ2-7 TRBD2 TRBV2 ASSQGQLTSGGRSYEQY
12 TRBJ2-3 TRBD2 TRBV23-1 ASTATSGTDTQY
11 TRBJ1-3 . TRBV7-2 ASSLARYSSIY
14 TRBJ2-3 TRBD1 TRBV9 ASSFRDSRTTDTQY
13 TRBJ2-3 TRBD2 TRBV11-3 ASSPSGRAEDTQY
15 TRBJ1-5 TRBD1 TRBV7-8 ASSLAARGQLNQPQH
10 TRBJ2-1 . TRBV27 ASREAPDEQF
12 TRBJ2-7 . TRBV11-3 ASSYTGGYSEQY
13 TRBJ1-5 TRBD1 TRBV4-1 ASSQDGQDNQPQH
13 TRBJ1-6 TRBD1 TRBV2 ASRSRQGSNSPLH
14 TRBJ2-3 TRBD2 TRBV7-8 ASSRGTGLAGVTQY
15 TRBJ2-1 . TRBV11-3 ASSLPAGRLTYNEQF
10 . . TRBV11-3 ASSLGVYEQY
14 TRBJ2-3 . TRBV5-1 ASSFLTNRPTDTQY
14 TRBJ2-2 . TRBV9 ASSVSEIANTGELF
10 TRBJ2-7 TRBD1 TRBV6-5 ASGTGRHEQY
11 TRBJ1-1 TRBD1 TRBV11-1 ASRRQGVTEAF